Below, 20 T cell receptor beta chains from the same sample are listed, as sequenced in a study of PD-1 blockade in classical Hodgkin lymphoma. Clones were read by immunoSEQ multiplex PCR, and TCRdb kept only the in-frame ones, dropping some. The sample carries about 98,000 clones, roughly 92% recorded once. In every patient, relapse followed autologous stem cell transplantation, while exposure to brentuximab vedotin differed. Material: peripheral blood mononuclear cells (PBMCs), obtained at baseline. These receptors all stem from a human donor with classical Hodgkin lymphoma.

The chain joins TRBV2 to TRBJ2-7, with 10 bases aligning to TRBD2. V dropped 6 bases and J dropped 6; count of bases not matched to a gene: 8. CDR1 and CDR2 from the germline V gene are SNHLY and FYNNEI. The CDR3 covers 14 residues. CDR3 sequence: CASSARLAGGEQYF. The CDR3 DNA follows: TGTGCCAGCAGCGCGCGACTAGCGGGCGGCGAGCAGTACTTC.

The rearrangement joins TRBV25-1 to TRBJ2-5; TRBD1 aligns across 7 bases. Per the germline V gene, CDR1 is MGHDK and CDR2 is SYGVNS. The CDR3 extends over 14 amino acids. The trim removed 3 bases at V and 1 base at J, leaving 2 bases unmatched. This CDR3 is CASSDRDSQETQYF. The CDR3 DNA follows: TGTGCCAGCAGTGACCGGGACAGCCAAGAGACCCAGTACTTC.

The DNA for the CDR3 is TGTGCCAGCAGGGGCAGGGGGCGTGGTGAAAAACTGTTTTTT. Protein sequence: CASRGRGRGEKLFF. The rearrangement joins TRBV5-4 to TRBJ1-4; 8 nucleotides agree with TRBD1. CDR1 SGHNT and CDR2 YYREEE come from the germline V gene (reference sequence). V shed 5 bases, J shed 7 bases, and the junction held 7 bases outside the gene matches. There are 14 residues in the CDR3.

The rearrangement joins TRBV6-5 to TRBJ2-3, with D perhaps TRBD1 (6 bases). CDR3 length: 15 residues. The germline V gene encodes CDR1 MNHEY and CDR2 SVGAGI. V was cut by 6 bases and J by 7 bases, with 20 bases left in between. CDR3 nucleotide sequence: TGTGCCAGCAGCCCCGACAGGAGCCTTTCAAATACGCAGTATTTT. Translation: CASSPDRSLSNTQYF.

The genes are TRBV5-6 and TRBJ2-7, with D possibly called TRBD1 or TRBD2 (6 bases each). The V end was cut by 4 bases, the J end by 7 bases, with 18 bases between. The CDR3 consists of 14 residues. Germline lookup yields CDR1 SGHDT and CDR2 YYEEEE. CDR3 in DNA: TGTGCCAGCAGCCCGGGGGCCCCGGGAAGAGAGCAGTACTTC. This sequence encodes CASSPGAPGREQYF.

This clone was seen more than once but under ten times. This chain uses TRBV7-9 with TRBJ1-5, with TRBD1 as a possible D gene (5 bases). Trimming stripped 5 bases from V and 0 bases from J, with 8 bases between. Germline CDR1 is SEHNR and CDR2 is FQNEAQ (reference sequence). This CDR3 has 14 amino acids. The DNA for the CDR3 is TGTGCCAGCAGCCGGGACGGTAGCAATCAGCCCCAGCATTTT. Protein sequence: CASSRDGSNQPQHF. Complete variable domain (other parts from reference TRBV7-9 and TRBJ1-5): DTGVSQNPRHKITKRGQNVTFRCDPISEHNRLYWYRQTLGQGPEFLTYFQNEAQLEKSRLLSDRFSAERPKGSFSTLEIQRTEQGDSAMYLCASSRDGSNQPQHFGDGTRLSIL.

The CDR3 sequence: CASSFLADGYTF. The CDR3, as DNA: TGTGCCAGCAGTTTCTTGGCGGATGGCTACACCTTC. The chain carries TRBV9 and TRBJ1-2, with D uncertain. The germline V gene has CDR1 SGDLS and CDR2 YYNGEE. V was pared by 5 bases and J by 6 bases, with 11 bases between. CDR3 length: 12 amino acids.

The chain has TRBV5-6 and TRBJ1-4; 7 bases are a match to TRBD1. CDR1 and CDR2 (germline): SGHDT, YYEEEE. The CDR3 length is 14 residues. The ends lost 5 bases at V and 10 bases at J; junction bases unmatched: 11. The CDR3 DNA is TGTGCCAGCAGAGCTTTTGAAGGGGGCGGAAAACTGTTTTTT. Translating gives CASRAFEGGGKLFF.

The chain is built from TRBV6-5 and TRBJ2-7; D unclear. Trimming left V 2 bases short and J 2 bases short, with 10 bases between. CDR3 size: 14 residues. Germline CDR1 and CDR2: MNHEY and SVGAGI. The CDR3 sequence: CASSYADGTYEQYF. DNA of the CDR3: TGTGCCAGCAGTTACGCGGACGGTACCTACGAGCAGTACTTC.

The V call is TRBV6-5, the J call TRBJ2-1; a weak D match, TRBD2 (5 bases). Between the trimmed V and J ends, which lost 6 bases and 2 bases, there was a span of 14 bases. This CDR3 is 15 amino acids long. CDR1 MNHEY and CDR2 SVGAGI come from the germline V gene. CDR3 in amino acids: CASSIGLATYNEQFF. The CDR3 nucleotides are TGTGCCAGCAGCATAGGACTCGCCACCTACAATGAGCAGTTCTTC.

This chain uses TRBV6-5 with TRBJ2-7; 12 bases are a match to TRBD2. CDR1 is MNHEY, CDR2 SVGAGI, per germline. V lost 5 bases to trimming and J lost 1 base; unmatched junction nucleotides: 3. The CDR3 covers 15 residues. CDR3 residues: CASSRTSGISYEQYF. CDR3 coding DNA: TGTGCCAGCAGTAGGACTAGCGGGATTTCCTACGAGCAGTACTTC.

The CDR3: CASSLRGTGFYEQYF. The DNA for the CDR3 is TGTGCCAGCAGCTTACGCGGGACAGGCTTCTACGAGCAGTACTTC. The chain is built from TRBV13 and TRBJ2-7; 8 bases fit TRBD1. The CDR3 length is 15 residues. Losses at the gene ends were 2 bases for V and 3 bases for J; bases not matched to a gene: 6. Germline V gene sequence: CDR1 PRHDT, CDR2 FYEKMQ (reference sequence).

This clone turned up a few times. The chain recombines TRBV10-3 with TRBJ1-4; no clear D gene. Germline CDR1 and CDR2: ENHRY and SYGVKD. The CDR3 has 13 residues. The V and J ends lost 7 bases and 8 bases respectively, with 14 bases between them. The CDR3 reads CAITAGMGEKLFF. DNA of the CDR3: TGTGCCATCACTGCGGGTATGGGAGAAAAACTGTTTTTT.

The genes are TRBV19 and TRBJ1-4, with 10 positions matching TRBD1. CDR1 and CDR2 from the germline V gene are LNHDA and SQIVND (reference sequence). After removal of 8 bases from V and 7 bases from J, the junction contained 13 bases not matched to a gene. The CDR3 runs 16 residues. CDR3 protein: CASHKPPGQGIEKLFF. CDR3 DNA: TGTGCCAGTCACAAACCGCCGGGACAGGGGATTGAAAAACTGTTTTTT.

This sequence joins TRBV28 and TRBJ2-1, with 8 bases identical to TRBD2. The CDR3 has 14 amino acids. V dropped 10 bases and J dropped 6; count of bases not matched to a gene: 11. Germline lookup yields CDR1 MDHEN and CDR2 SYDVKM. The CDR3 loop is CAIGSGRRANEQFF. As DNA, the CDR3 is TGTGCCATTGGAAGCGGGAGAAGGGCCAATGAGCAGTTCTTC.

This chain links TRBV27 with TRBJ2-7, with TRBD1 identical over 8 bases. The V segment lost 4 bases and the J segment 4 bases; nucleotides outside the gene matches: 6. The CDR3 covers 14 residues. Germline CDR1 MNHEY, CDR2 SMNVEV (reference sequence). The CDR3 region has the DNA TGTGCCAGCAGTTCCGGGACAGGAGGGTACGAGCAGTACTTC. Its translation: CASSSGTGGYEQYF.

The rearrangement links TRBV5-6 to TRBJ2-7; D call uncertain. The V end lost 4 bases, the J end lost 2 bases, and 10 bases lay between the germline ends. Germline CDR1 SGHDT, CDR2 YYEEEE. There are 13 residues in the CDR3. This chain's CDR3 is CASSPSHPYEQYF. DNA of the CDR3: TGTGCCAGCAGCCCATCCCACCCCTACGAGCAGTACTTC.

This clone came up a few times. The CDR3 spells CASSRTSYQETQYF. CDR3 nucleotides: TGTGCCAGCTCAAGGACATCGTACCAAGAGACCCAGTACTTC. The chain couples TRBV18 to TRBJ2-5, with D possibly matching TRBD1 (5 bases). This CDR3 is built from 14 residues. Germline V lookup: CDR1 KGHSH, CDR2 LQKENI. V lost 5 bases, J lost 0 bases, and 10 bases lay in between.

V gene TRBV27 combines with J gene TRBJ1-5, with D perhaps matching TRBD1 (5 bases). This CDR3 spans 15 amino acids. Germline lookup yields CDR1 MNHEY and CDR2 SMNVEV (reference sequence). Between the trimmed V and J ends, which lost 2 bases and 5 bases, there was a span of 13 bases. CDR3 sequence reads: CASSLEGGVYQPQHF. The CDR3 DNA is TGTGCCAGCAGTTTAGAAGGAGGGGTCTATCAGCCCCAGCATTTT.

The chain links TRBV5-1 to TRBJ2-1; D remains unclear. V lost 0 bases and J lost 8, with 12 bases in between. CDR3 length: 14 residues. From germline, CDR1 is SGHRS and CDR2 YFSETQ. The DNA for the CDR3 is TGCGCCAGCAGCTTGGGTGCTTCCGGCGATGAGCAGTTCTTC. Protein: CASSLGASGDEQFF.